The entry below describes one TCR beta chain. Its cognate antigen is unknown. The assay was immunoSEQ multiplex PCR, and TCRdb's table has in-frame clones only and misses some. The sample lists about 51,000 clones; approximately 95% were seen once. These data are taken from a study of graft-versus-host responses after intestinal transplantation. Study-level findings and limits: Some GvH clones appeared in ileal mucosa or blood before recipient bone marrow.

The source is a human donor who was the organ donor for an intestinal transplant. The sample in question was unstimulated CD8+ T cells sorted from spleen or lymph node cells, obtained before transplant.

In DNA form, the CDR3 reads TGTGCCAGCAGCTTATTGCGGGGGGGTTACAATGAGCAGTTCTTC. Its protein product is CASSLLRGGYNEQFF. The chain uses TRBV11-3 and TRBJ2-1; 9 bases are a match to TRBD2. Trimming at V came to 2 bases and at J to 4 bases, leaving 3 bases not matched to a gene. The length of the CDR3 is 15 residues. Germline CDR1 is SGHNT and CDR2 is YENEEA. The whole variable domain, remainder taken from reference TRBV11-3 and TRBJ2-1, is EAGVVQSPRYKIIEKKQPVAFWCNPISGHNTLYWYLQNLGQGPELLIRYENEEAVDDSQLPKDRFSAERLKGVDSTLKIQPAELGDSAVYLCASSLLRGGYNEQFFGPGTRLTVL.